The 29 T cell receptor beta chains presented below share a single source sample, sequenced in a study of cytomegalovirus exposure and HLA in healthy donors. Vbeta (60) and Jbeta (13) primers were used in the PCR. TCRdb's copy holds only in-frame clones and misses some; the assay was immunoSEQ multiplex PCR. The table includes about 57,000 clones, over 75% detected once. Sample: PBMCs. These receptors originate from a male donor in good health and CMV-seronegative.

The V and J genes are TRBV15 and TRBJ2-1, with 9 positions matching TRBD2. V shed 4 bases and J 4 bases; nucleotides not matched to a gene: 2. CDR1 and CDR2 from the germline V gene are LNHNV and YYDKDF (reference sequence). CDR3 length: 14 residues. This CDR3 is CATSISGGYNEQFF. The CDR3 DNA reads TGTGCCACCAGCATCAGCGGGGGGTACAATGAGCAGTTCTTC. The full variable domain, with the rest looked up from reference TRBV15 and TRBJ2-1, is DAMVIQNPRYQVTQFGKPVTLSCSQTLNHNVMYWYQQKSSQAPKLLFHYYDKDFNNEADTPDNFQSRRPNTSFCFLDIRSPGLGDTAMYLCATSISGGYNEQFFGPGTRLTVL.

The chain has TRBV6-5 and TRBJ2-1; weak D call: TRBD1 (5 bases). The germline V gene has CDR1 MNHEY and CDR2 SVGAGI. The V gene lost 7 bases and the J gene lost 4 bases, with 11 bases spanning the gap. This CDR3 has 13 amino acids. CDR3 nucleotide sequence: TGTGCCAGCACCTTTGGGGCGTACAATGAGCAGTTCTTC. This encodes CASTFGAYNEQFF.

The chain has TRBV6-1 and TRBJ2-7; tentative D call: TRBD1 (5 bases). The V end was cut by 6 bases, the J end by 2 bases, with 8 bases between. CDR1 is MNHNS and CDR2 is SASEGT in the germline V gene. The CDR3 sequence is 12 residues long. The CDR3 nucleotides read TGTGCCAGCAGGGAGACAGCCTACGAGCAGTACTTC. Protein sequence: CASRETAYEQYF.

The V gene is TRBV27, the J gene TRBJ2-1; maybe TRBD1 (5 bases). This CDR3 region has 15 residues. V was trimmed by 6 bases and J by 8 bases, leaving 20 bases between them. CDR1 and CDR2 from the germline V gene are MNHEY and SMNVEV (reference sequence). The CDR3 bases are TGTGCCAGCAGCTTCGACAGCCTGGGTGGTTATGAGCAGTTCTTC. Translation: CASSFDSLGGYEQFF.

The chain couples TRBV4-3 to TRBJ2-5; perhaps TRBD1 as D (6 bases). The CDR3 sequence is 16 residues long. Trimming removed 4 bases from V and 2 bases from J, with 17 bases in between. Germline V gives CDR1 LGHNA, CDR2 YSLEER. The CDR3 bases are TGCGCCAGCAGCCTGTGGACGGGAAGGGGGCAAGAGACCCAGTACTTC. This sequence encodes CASSLWTGRGQETQYF.

Points on this clone: Mismatch with germline at one junction end may stem from a read error. The rearrangement joins TRBV7-7 to TRBJ1-1; 9 nucleotides align to TRBD1. This CDR3 region has 18 residues. CDR1 is SSHAT, CDR2 FNYEAQ, per germline (reference sequence). The CDR3 spells CASSFEGQGSGMNTEAFF. CDR3 DNA: TGTGCTAGCAGCTTCGAGGGACAGGGAAGCGGCATGAACACTGAAGCTTTCTTT.

The chain recombines TRBV30 with TRBJ1-3; TRBD1 agrees at 7 bases. The germline V gene has CDR1 GTSNPN and CDR2 SVGIG (reference sequence). V shed 6 bases and J 4 bases; nucleotides not matched to a gene: 3. The CDR3 runs to 12 residues. The CDR3 protein is CACHRGGNTIYF. CDR3 in DNA: TGTGCCTGCCACAGGGGAGGAAACACCATATATTTT. The whole variable domain, filled in from reference TRBV30 and TRBJ1-3, reads SQTIHQWPATLVQPVGSPLSLECTVEGTSNPNLYWYRQAAGRGLQLLFYSVGIGQISSEVPQNLSASRPQDRQFILSSKKLLLSDSGFYLCACHRGGNTIYFGEGSWLTVV.

In DNA, the CDR3 is TGTGCCAGTAGTATCCGACTAGCGGGGAAGAGAGATACGCAGTATTTT. It specifies CASSIRLAGKRDTQYF. The rearrangement links TRBV19 to TRBJ2-3; the match to TRBD2 covers 11 bases. J lost 5 bases, V lost 3 bases, and 7 bases had no gene match. The CDR3 covers 16 residues. Germline V gives CDR1 LNHDA, CDR2 SQIVND (reference sequence).

The chain employs TRBV4-3 and TRBJ1-4; D unresolved. Deletions cut 4 bases from V and 2 bases from J, with 11 bases between. There are 15 residues in the CDR3. Germline values: CDR1 LGHNA, CDR2 YSLEER. This chain's CDR3 is CASSPGLATNEKLFF. CDR3 DNA sequence: TGCGCCAGCAGCCCTGGTCTGGCTACTAATGAAAAACTGTTTTTT.

V and J are TRBV6-6 and TRBJ1-1; maybe TRBD1 (6 bases). Germline V gene lookup returns CDR1 MNHNY and CDR2 SVGAGI (reference sequence). CDR3 length: 13 residues. Deletions cut 6 bases from V and 1 base from J, with 9 bases between. The CDR3 DNA is TGTGCCAGCAGCGCGACAGGGAACACTGAAGCTTTCTTT. As protein: CASSATGNTEAFF.

There are a few counts of this clone. The V call is TRBV10-1, the J call TRBJ1-5; the D is unclear. V lost 4 bases, J lost 2 bases, and 6 bases lay in between. In germline, CDR1 is WNHNN, CDR2 SYGVQD (reference sequence). The CDR3 has 13 amino acids. The CDR3 reads CASSGPGNQPQHF. The CDR3 DNA sequence: TGCGCCAGCAGTGGGCCCGGCAATCAGCCCCAGCATTTT.

CDR3 bases: TGTGCCAGCAGCTCCGCGGGGACTCTAAGCTCCTACAATGAGCAGTTCTTC. Its translation is CASSSAGTLSSYNEQFF. The rearrangement joins TRBV7-2 to TRBJ2-1; D is possibly TRBD2 (6 bases). The CDR3 extends over 17 amino acids. CDR1 is SGHTA and CDR2 is FQGNSA in the germline V gene. With 4 bases removed from V and 0 bases from J, the gap between germline ends came to 16 bases.

The rearrangement links TRBV4-1 to TRBJ2-7; maybe TRBD1 (5 bases). The germline V gene encodes CDR1 MGHRA and CDR2 YSYEKL. The CDR3 spans 16 residues. Trimming stripped 2 bases from V and 4 bases from J, with 18 bases between. CDR3 region: CASSQISTGRRYEQYF. In nucleotides, the CDR3 is TGCGCCAGCAGCCAAATCAGTACAGGCCGACGGTACGAGCAGTACTTC.

V is TRBV7-2 and J is TRBJ2-3; D call uncertain. CDR3 size: 14 residues. Trimming pared 4 bases from V and 0 bases from J, leaving 8 bases between. The germline gives CDR1 SGHTA, CDR2 FQGNSA. The CDR3 nucleotides read TGTGCCAGCAGCTACATTTCTAGCACAGATACGCAGTATTTT. Residues: CASSYISSTDTQYF.

This clone turned up a few times. This chain uses TRBV11-2 with TRBJ2-7, with a possible D match to TRBD2 (5 bases). Trimming shortened V by 5 bases and J by 5 bases, and 19 bases separated the two germline ends. The CDR3 extends over 15 amino acids. CDR1 and CDR2 from the germline V gene are SGHAT and FQNNGV. In DNA form, the CDR3 reads TGTGCCAGCAGCCCGCGGGCTGGTATACCGAACGAGCAGTACTTC. Its translation: CASSPRAGIPNEQYF.

This sequence joins TRBV5-1 and TRBJ2-5; 10 positions match TRBD1. Germline CDR1 SGHRS, CDR2 YFSETQ. V dropped 4 bases and J dropped 5; count of bases not matched to a gene: 5. The CDR3 has 14 amino acids. The CDR3 sequence: CASSLGQGGETQYF. CDR3 nucleotides: TGCGCCAGCAGCCTTGGACAGGGGGGGGAGACCCAGTACTTC.

V and J are TRBV7-2 and TRBJ2-7, with 10 positions matching TRBD2. With 4 bases clipped from V and 3 bases from J, the junction kept 6 bases outside the gene matches. CDR3 length: 15 residues. The germline CDR1 and CDR2 sequences are SGHTA and FQGNSA. CDR3 nucleotide sequence: TGTACCAGCAGCTCCTGGGCTAGCGGGGGCTACGAGCAGTACTTC. Amino acid sequence: CTSSSWASGGYEQYF.

CDR3 nucleotides: TGTGCCAGCAGCTTAGAACGGGATGAAGCTTTCTTT. Amino acid sequence: CASSLERDEAFF. V is TRBV7-9 and J is TRBJ1-1, with D hard to call. The CDR3 extends over 12 amino acids. Germline V gene data show CDR1 as SEHNR and CDR2 as FQNEAQ (reference sequence). Trimming cost V 1 base and J 7 bases, with 7 bases left between them.

The rearrangement joins TRBV5-4 to TRBJ2-7; 9 positions agree with TRBD1. V gave up 4 bases and J gave up 4 bases; unmatched junction bases: 6. This CDR3 region has 14 residues. Germline values: CDR1 SGHNT, CDR2 YYREEE (reference sequence). The chain's CDR3 is CASSETGTGYEQYF. CDR3 bases: TGTGCCAGCAGCGAAACCGGGACAGGGTACGAGCAGTACTTC.

V and J are TRBV6-5 and TRBJ2-7; TRBD1 agrees at 10 bases. Germline assignment: CDR1 MNHEY and CDR2 SVGAGI. This CDR3 contains 14 residues. V lost 5 bases, J lost 2 bases, and 3 bases stayed unmatched. The CDR3 spells CASSRTGGPYEQYF. DNA for the CDR3: TGTGCCAGCAGTAGGACAGGGGGACCCTACGAGCAGTACTTC.

The CDR3: CASSEGTSGGQNIQYF. The CDR3 DNA reads TGTGCCAGCAGCGAAGGTACTAGCGGGGGGCAAAACATTCAGTACTTC. J is TRBJ2-4 and V is TRBV9, with TRBD2 matching over 12 bases. The germline V gene encodes CDR1 SGDLS and CDR2 YYNGEE. Losses at the gene ends were 3 bases for V and 5 bases for J; bases not matched to a gene: 6. The CDR3 is made up of 16 amino acids.

The chain is built from TRBV19 and TRBJ1-1, with D possibly being TRBD1 (6 bases). Per the germline V gene, CDR1 is LNHDA and CDR2 is SQIVND (reference sequence). This CDR3 contains 14 residues. V dropped 5 bases and J dropped 0 bases, with 10 bases sitting between them. The CDR3 DNA reads as TGTGCCAGTAGTCAGGGGCCCATGAACACTGAAGCTTTCTTT. Translated: CASSQGPMNTEAFF.

In this sample, this clone turned up once. The V call is TRBV9, the J call TRBJ1-1, with a weak D call TRBD1 (5 bases). V was shortened by 0 bases and J by 4 bases, with 10 bases between the two germline ends. Germline V gene lookup returns CDR1 SGDLS and CDR2 YYNGEE. The CDR3 runs 14 residues. The CDR3 DNA reads as TGTGCCAGCAGCGTAGCGGGGGTCGTCACTGAAGCTTTCTTT. It translates to CASSVAGVVTEAFF.

This sequence joins TRBV7-8 and TRBJ2-7, with 7 bases aligning to TRBD2. The trim removed 5 bases at V and 1 base at J, leaving 8 bases unmatched. CDR3 length equals 15 residues. Germline V gene lookup returns CDR1 SGHVS and CDR2 FQNEAQ. As DNA, the CDR3 is TGTGCCAGCAGCCCCATGGCGGGGGAGTCCTACGAGCAGTACTTC. This translates into CASSPMAGESYEQYF.

The chain is built from TRBV10-3 and TRBJ1-5; 8 positions match TRBD1. The junction had 3 bases not matched to a gene; V was cut back by 2 bases and J by 6 bases. Germline values: CDR1 ENHRY, CDR2 SYGVKD. The CDR3 extends over 14 amino acids. The CDR3 sequence is CAISERQGSQPQHF. CDR3 DNA: TGTGCCATCAGTGAGAGACAGGGGAGTCAGCCCCAGCATTTT.

This clone was counted once. V gene TRBV2 combines with J gene TRBJ1-3; 8 positions match TRBD1. V dropped 6 bases and J dropped 0; count of bases not matched to a gene: 4. The CDR3 runs to 15 residues. In germline, CDR1 is SNHLY, CDR2 FYNNEI. The chain's CDR3 is CASSITGGSGNTIYF. CDR3 DNA: TGTGCCAGCAGCATAACAGGGGGCTCTGGAAACACCATATATTTT.

This clone was seen a few times. The chain joins TRBV18 to TRBJ2-7; 11 nucleotides line up with TRBD1. With 4 bases clipped from V and 7 bases from J, the junction kept 6 bases outside the gene matches. The CDR3 runs 14 residues. Germline-derived CDR1 and CDR2 are KGHSH and LQKENI. The CDR3 is CASSLDRGPEEQYF. The CDR3 DNA reads as TGTGCCAGCTCACTGGACAGGGGGCCGGAGGAGCAGTACTTC.

The gene calls are TRBV9 and TRBJ2-6, with 7 nucleotides matching TRBD2. Germline CDR1 and CDR2: SGDLS and YYNGEE. V was pared by 7 bases and J by 5 bases, with 3 bases of the junction left unmatched. The CDR3 runs 13 residues. CDR3 nucleotides: TGTGCCAGCGGGAGGGGCTGGGCCAACGTCCTGACTTTC. This codes for CASGRGWANVLTF.

The V call is TRBV30, the J call TRBJ2-7; D call uncertain. CDR3 length: 16 residues. Per the germline V gene, CDR1 is GTSNPN and CDR2 is SVGIG (reference sequence). The ends were cut back, 0 bases at V and 3 bases at J, with 18 bases in the middle. This CDR3 is CAWSVLLYPRSYEQYF. The CDR3 bases are TGTGCCTGGAGTGTACTACTCTACCCCCGAAGCTACGAGCAGTACTTC.